This T cell receptor beta chain appears in the sequencing data of a study of blood T cells in healthy people across ages. The second PCR ran about 6 to 12 cycles with a sample-barcoded 5' primer and J-beta primers. One entry per CDR3 protein results from TCRdb running MiXCR on the 5' RACE reads. Altogether 1.5 million to 1.9 million distinct CDR3 sequences are present, approximately 42% being singletons, with the ten largest covering 4%. In its sample, this clonotype was seen a few times. V was pared by 6 bases and J by 4 bases, with 7 bases of the junction left unmatched. Germline V gene data show CDR1 as LNHDA and CDR2 as SQIVND (reference sequence). CDR3 size: 14 residues.

The chain has TRBV19 and TRBJ2-3; 7 positions agree with TRBD1. The sample comprised blood. The clonotype originates from a young woman in good health. CDR3 nucleotides: TGTGCCAGTAGCGCAGGGGGAATGGCAGATACGCAGTATTTT. This codes for CASSAGGMADTQYF.